A selection of T cell receptor beta chains follows, all from one sample in a study of blood T cell repertoires in COVID-19. Profiled with immunoSEQ multiplex PCR; TCRdb holds only in-frame clones, not every one. Among roughly 160,000 clones, approximately 88% were seen once, and the ten largest hold over 12%. The sample taken for sequencing was peripheral blood. The receptors originated from a man aged 18 to 29 with active or convalescent COVID-19. Each CDR3 is given with its conserved first and last residue. D genes are given only for firm matches. Expanded clones are given a class, and other clones once, few, many or no size at all.

V gene	D gene	CDR3 length	J gene	clone size	CDR3 protein	CDR3 DNA
TRBV5-1	NA	15	TRBJ1-3	NA	CASSRVGGSGNTIYF	TGCGCCAGCAGCAGGGTAGGGGGTTCTGGAAACACCATATATTTT
TRBV6-5	TRBD1	14	TRBJ2-7	NA	CASGAGQGSYEQYF	TGTGCCAGCGGCGCGGGACAGGGGTCCTACGAGCAGTACTTC
TRBV7-9	NA	13	TRBJ1-2	NA	CASSLGGDGGYTF	TGTGCCAGCAGCTTAGGGGGAGACGGTGGCTACACCTTC
TRBV19	NA	16	TRBJ1-2	NA	CASSIRGDRLSYGYTF	TGTGCCAGTAGTATAAGAGGAGACAGGTTAAGCTATGGCTACACCTTC
TRBV20-1	TRBD1	15	TRBJ2-7	NA	CSASFQGARSYEQYF	TGCAGTGCTAGTTTTCAGGGGGCTAGATCCTACGAGCAGTACTTC
TRBV2	NA	13	TRBJ2-1	few	CASSERQYNEQFF	TGTGCCAGCAGTGAGAGACAGTACAATGAGCAGTTCTTC
TRBV4-2	TRBD1	14	TRBJ1-1	NA	CASSLAQGVTEAFF	TGTGCCAGCAGCCTCGCACAGGGGGTTACTGAAGCTTTCTTT
TRBV4-1	NA	14	TRBJ2-1	NA	CASSQVIVDNEQFF	TGCGCCAGCAGCCAAGTTATTGTTGACAATGAGCAGTTCTTC
TRBV18	TRBD1	18	TRBJ1-5	NA	CASSLDRDSKYSNQPQHF	TGTGCCAGCTCACTCGACCGGGACAGCAAATATAGCAATCAGCCCCAGCATTTT
TRBV4-1	TRBD1	20	TRBJ2-2	NA	CASSQGRYRGQVVGTGELFF	TGCGCCAGCAGCCAAGGACGGTACAGGGGACAGGTTGTAGGCACCGGGGAGCTGTTTTTT
TRBV10-3	NA	13	TRBJ2-1	NA	CAISESEENEQFF	TGTGCCATCAGTGAGTCGGAGGAGAATGAGCAGTTCTTC
TRBV15	NA	13	TRBJ2-5	NA	CATSGRGRETQYF	TGTGCCACCAGCGGAAGGGGGAGAGAGACCCAGTACTTC
TRBV19	TRBD1	16	TRBJ1-1	NA	CASSIRQGMGNTEAFF	TGTGCCAGTAGTATAAGACAGGGGATGGGGAACACTGAAGCTTTCTTT
TRBV28	NA	17	TRBJ1-6	NA	CASRKRTGGGFVGPLHF	TGTGCCAGCAGAAAGCGGACTGGCGGGGGGTTTGTAGGGCCCCTCCACTTT
TRBV9	TRBD2	15	TRBJ2-1	NA	CASSLRDYSLSEQFF	TGTGCCAGCAGCCTACGGGACTACTCCCTCAGTGAGCAGTTCTTC
TRBV7-9	TRBD2	18	TRBJ2-1	NA	CASRSLTSGGPQYNEQFF	TGTGCCAGCAGATCTCTGACTAGCGGGGGCCCTCAATACAATGAGCAGTTCTTC
TRBV25-1	NA	17	TRBJ1-1	NA	CASRGERGGDWVPEAFF	TGTGCCAGCAGGGGGGAGAGGGGCGGGGATTGGGTCCCTGAAGCTTTCTTT
TRBV19	NA	14	TRBJ2-7	once	CASRQAATSYEQYF	TGTGCCAGTAGGCAGGCAGCTACGTCCTACGAGCAGTACTTC
TRBV28	NA	14	TRBJ2-3	NA	CASTPPARTDTQYF	TGTGCCAGCACCCCGCCCGCGAGAACAGATACGCAGTATTTT
TRBV27	TRBD1	13	TRBJ1-2	NA	CASSSTGAIGYTF	TGTGCCAGCAGTTCGACAGGGGCGATCGGCTACACCTTC
TRBV2	NA	14	TRBJ2-3	NA	CASSEGVATDTQYF	TGTGCCAGCAGTGAGGGAGTGGCCACAGATACGCAGTATTTT
TRBV6-5	NA	16	TRBJ1-2	few	CASSSDFGQINYGYTF	TGTGCCAGCAGTTCCGACTTTGGACAGATAAACTATGGCTACACCTTC
TRBV4-3	TRBD2	17	TRBJ2-7	NA	CASSQEPPSGSLVEQYF	TGCGCCAGCAGCCAAGAGCCCCCTAGCGGGAGCTTAGTCGAGCAGTACTTC
TRBV7-8	NA	13	TRBJ2-7	few	CASSTRTGYEQYF	TGTGCCAGCAGTACACGCACAGGGTACGAGCAGTACTTC
TRBV20-1	TRBD1	11	TRBJ1-5	NA	CSASTGVAQHF	TGCAGTGCTAGCACAGGGGTAGCCCAGCATTTT
TRBV6-2/TRBV6-3	TRBD2	17	TRBJ2-2	NA	CASSYGLAGSHTGELFF	TGTGCCAGCAGTTACGGGCTAGCGGGGAGTCACACCGGGGAGCTGTTTTTT
TRBV12-3/TRBV12-4	TRBD1	13	TRBJ1-2	NA	CASSRTGNYGYTF	TGTGCCAGCAGCCGGACAGGCAACTATGGCTACACCTTC
TRBV7-2	TRBD1	14	TRBJ1-2	NA	CASSLIDRVGGYTF	TGTGCCAGCAGCTTAATCGACAGGGTTGGCGGCTACACCTTC
TRBV29-1	TRBD2	14	TRBJ2-1	NA	CSVGGSWGYNEQFF	TGCAGCGTCGGCGGGAGTTGGGGATACAATGAGCAGTTCTTC
TRBV29-1	TRBD2	14	TRBJ2-2	NA	CSVGEGRYTGELFF	TGCAGCGTTGGGGAGGGGCGTTACACCGGGGAGCTGTTTTTT
TRBV24-1	TRBD1	16	TRBJ2-1	once	CATRDTGTGVDNEQFF	TGTGCCACCAGAGATACCGGGACAGGGGTGGACAATGAGCAGTTCTTC
TRBV16	NA	12	TRBJ2-7	NA	CARAQGGHEQYF	TGTGCCAGAGCTCAGGGTGGTCACGAGCAGTACTTC
TRBV18	NA	14	TRBJ2-5	NA	CASSPDDTQETQYF	TGTGCCAGCTCACCCGATGACACCCAAGAGACCCAGTACTTC
TRBV4-2	TRBD2	15	TRBJ2-5	NA	CASSQPSGPQETQYF	TGTGCCAGCAGCCAACCTAGCGGTCCTCAAGAGACCCAGTACTTC
TRBV7-2	TRBD1	15	TRBJ1-3	few	CASRGDRGLGNTIYF	TGTGCCAGCAGGGGAGACAGGGGGCTGGGAAACACCATATATTTT
TRBV4-1	TRBD2	16	TRBJ2-2	NA	CASSHLGLANTGELFF	TGCGCCAGCAGCCACCTAGGACTAGCCAACACCGGGGAGCTGTTTTTT
TRBV2	NA	11	TRBJ2-1	NA	CASSDLGRKFF	TGTGCCAGCAGTGACCTAGGAAGGAAGTTCTTC
TRBV3-1/TRBV3-2	TRBD2	15	TRBJ2-1	NA	CASSQVLAAYNEQFF	TGTGCCAGCAGCCAAGTACTAGCGGCATACAATGAGCAGTTCTTC
TRBV6-5	TRBD1	15	TRBJ2-5	NA	CASSQLDRAQETQYF	TGTGCCAGCAGTCAACTCGACAGGGCTCAAGAGACCCAGTACTTC
TRBV6-5	NA	13	TRBJ1-1	NA	CASIVGRVAEAFF	TGTGCCAGCATAGTTGGCCGGGTTGCTGAAGCTTTCTTT